The 23 T cell receptor beta chains below all came from one sample that was sequenced in a study of identical twins. TCRdb passed the 5' RACE reads through MiXCR, listing each CDR3 protein once. The repertoire includes about 890,000 distinct CDR3 sequences, about 12% of them detected once, and 1.5% to 2% sits in the top ten. Another study also made use of these data, one on yellow fever vaccine responses in identical twins.

Sequencing was performed on PBMCs. The origin of the receptors is a woman under 30 in good health.

This clonotype has more than one count but fewer than ten. The chain carries TRBV12-3 or TRBV12-4 and TRBJ2-5; 7 positions agree with TRBD1. Trimming cost V 5 bases and J 3 bases; bases outside gene matches: 3. This CDR3 spans 13 amino acids. This CDR3 is CASSVGQEETQYF. CDR3 coding DNA: TGTGCCAGCAGTGTCGGACAGGAAGAGACCCAGTACTTC.

This clonotype was counted a few times. The chain links TRBV5-1 to TRBJ1-1; D perhaps matches TRBD1 (6 bases). Trimming took 5 bases from V and 1 from J, leaving 15 bases between them. CDR1 is SGHRS and CDR2 is YFSETQ in the germline V gene. This CDR3 has 15 residues. The CDR3 region has the DNA TGCGCCAGCAGGCAGGTATTAGGGGGGAACACTGAAGCTTTCTTT. Protein sequence: CASRQVLGGNTEAFF. Drawing the rest from reference TRBV5-1 and TRBJ1-1, the complete variable domain is KAGVTQTPRYLIKTRGQQVTLSCSPISGHRSVSWYQQTPGQGLQFLFEYFSETQRNKGNFPGRFSGRQFSNSRSEMNVSTLELGDSALYLCASRQVLGGNTEAFFGQGTRLTVV.

CDR3 sequence (DNA): TGTGCCAGCACCGAAGGGGGCGGATGGGCAAAACCGGAGTTCTTC. It yields the protein CASTEGGGWAKPEFF. The gene calls are TRBV2 and TRBJ2-1, with 7 bases identical to TRBD1. J gave up 14 bases and V 7 bases, and 20 bases lay outside the gene matches. This CDR3 has 15 residues. The V gene's germline CDR1 is SNHLY and CDR2 FYNNEI. The full variable domain, rest sourced from reference TRBV2 and TRBJ2-1, is EPEVTQTPSHQVTQMGQEVILRCVPISNHLYFYWYRQILGQKVEFLVSFYNNEISEKSEIFDDQFSVERPDGSNFTLKIRSTKLEDSAMYFCASTEGGGWAKPEFFGPGTRLTVL.

This clonotype was counted only a few times. The J gene is TRBJ2-3, the V gene TRBV2, with D unresolved. Trimming pared 7 bases from V and 1 base from J, leaving 15 bases between. In germline, CDR1 is SNHLY, CDR2 FYNNEI. This CDR3 is built from 15 residues. The CDR3 protein is CASTPKGLGTDTQYF. The CDR3 DNA reads as TGTGCCAGCACTCCTAAAGGGTTGGGCACAGATACGCAGTATTTT.

This clonotype was detected ten times or more. J is TRBJ2-1 and V is TRBV14, with TRBD2 matching over 8 bases. V shed 1 base and J 2 bases; nucleotides not matched to a gene: 1. Per germline, CDR1 SGHDN and CDR2 FVKESK. CDR3 size: 15 residues. The CDR3 DNA follows: TGTGCCAGCAGCCAAGTAGCGGGGACCTACAATGAGCAGTTCTTC. Protein product: CASSQVAGTYNEQFF.

This clonotype was detected only a few times. The chain joins TRBV5-1 to TRBJ2-6, with D perhaps matching TRBD1 or TRBD2 (5 bases each). In germline, CDR1 is SGHRS, CDR2 YFSETQ. The CDR3 sequence is 18 residues long. V lost 4 bases, J lost 0 bases, and 17 bases lay in between. Written as DNA, the CDR3 is TGCGCCAGCAGCGGAACCTACCCAGGGAGCTCTGGGGCCAACGTCCTGACTTTC. This gives the protein CASSGTYPGSSGANVLTF.

This clonotype was picked up a small number of times. This chain links TRBV7-9 with TRBJ1-2, with 7 bases aligning to TRBD1. The CDR3 sequence is 14 residues long. V lost 10 bases, J lost 2 bases, and 10 bases stayed unmatched. Germline lookup yields CDR1 SEHNR and CDR2 FQNEAQ (reference sequence). In DNA form, the CDR3 reads TGTGCCATCACAACCAAGACAGGGAACTATGGCTACACCTTC. This encodes CAITTKTGNYGYTF.

This clonotype was picked up a small number of times. The chain employs TRBV20-1 and TRBJ1-2; 8 bases line up with TRBD1. This CDR3 is built from 13 residues. CDR1 and CDR2 (germline): DFQATT, SNEGSKA (reference sequence). V shed 0 bases and J 4 bases; nucleotides not matched to a gene: 1. The DNA for the CDR3 is TGCAGTGCTAGAGAGGACAGGGTCTATGGCTACACCTTC. Amino acid sequence: CSAREDRVYGYTF.

V and J are TRBV19 and TRBJ2-1, with D maybe TRBD2 (5 bases). V was clipped by 0 bases and J by 6 bases, with 21 bases between them. The CDR3 loop spans 18 amino acids. Germline V lookup: CDR1 LNHDA, CDR2 SQIVND (reference sequence). The CDR3 is CASSIDWGSSRRSNEQFF. The CDR3, as DNA: TGTGCCAGTAGTATAGATTGGGGATCTAGTAGGAGGTCCAATGAGCAGTTCTTC.

This clonotype turned up a few times. The V gene is TRBV6-1, the J gene TRBJ2-6, with TRBD1 matching 7 bases. V was pared by 8 bases and J by 4 bases, with 5 bases of the junction left unmatched. This CDR3 region has 14 residues. Germline V gives CDR1 MNHNS, CDR2 SASEGT. The CDR3 protein is CASQQGSGANVLTF. DNA for the CDR3: TGTGCCAGCCAACAGGGGAGCGGGGCCAACGTCCTGACTTTC.

This clonotype has a handful of counts. CDR3 region: CASSGTGANYGYTF. The CDR3 DNA is TGCGCCAGCAGCGGGACAGGGGCAAACTATGGCTACACCTTC. V is TRBV10-2 and J is TRBJ1-2, with TRBD1 identical over 10 bases. Germline trimming cut 6 bases from V and 2 bases from J; bases unmatched to any gene: 3. The germline CDR1 and CDR2 sequences are WSHSY and SAAADI. The CDR3 is 14 amino acids.

In its sample, this clonotype was seen many times. The rearrangement links TRBV28 to TRBJ1-5, with 7 positions matching TRBD1. The CDR3 is 14 amino acids. V lost 3 bases to trimming and J lost 3 bases; unmatched junction nucleotides: 2. CDR1 is MDHEN, CDR2 SYDVKM, per germline. The CDR3 loop is CASSFGQVNQPQHF. The CDR3 bases are TGTGCCAGCAGTTTTGGACAGGTCAATCAGCCCCAGCATTTT. Using reference TRBV28 and TRBJ1-5 for the parts outside the CDR3, the full variable domain is DVKVTQSSRYLVKRTGEKVFLECVQDMDHENMFWYRQDPGLGLRLIYFSYDVKMKEKGDIPEGYSVSREKKERFSLILESASTNQTSMYLCASSFGQVNQPQHFGDGTRLSIL.

This clonotype was observed at least ten times. V usage is TRBV5-1 and J usage is TRBJ2-5; 8 bases are a match to TRBD1. Per germline, CDR1 SGHRS and CDR2 YFSETQ. The CDR3 spans 14 residues. After removal of 3 bases from V and 4 bases from J, the junction contained 5 bases not matched to a gene. The CDR3 reads CASSYDRGPETQYF. The CDR3, as DNA: TGCGCCAGCAGCTACGACAGGGGTCCAGAGACCCAGTACTTC.

This clonotype was recorded many times. The rearrangement uses TRBV4-1 and TRBJ2-2, with D uncertain. This CDR3 region has 12 residues. The germline V and J ends were trimmed by 2 bases and 6 bases, with 4 bases remaining between them. Germline CDR1 is MGHRA and CDR2 is YSYEKL. CDR3 loop: CASSQSPGELFF. As DNA, the CDR3 is TGCGCCAGCAGCCAATCACCCGGGGAGCTGTTTTTT.

The gene calls are TRBV19 and TRBJ2-7; 8 bases line up with TRBD1. Germline V gene lookup returns CDR1 LNHDA and CDR2 SQIVND (reference sequence). The CDR3 covers 15 residues. V trimming: 0 bases; J trimming: 1 base; junction bases outside the gene matches: 2. The CDR3 sequence is CASSIDRTGSYEQYF. The CDR3 coding sequence is TGTGCCAGTAGTATAGATCGGACAGGGTCCTACGAGCAGTACTTC.

This chain uses TRBV20-1 with TRBJ2-7; a weak D match, TRBD2 (6 bases). The CDR3 spans 11 residues. CDR1 and CDR2 (germline): DFQATT, SNEGSKA (reference sequence). V was shortened by 3 bases and J by 5 bases, with 8 bases between the two germline ends. The CDR3: CSASREHEQYF. CDR3 sequence (DNA): TGCAGTGCTAGCCGGGAGCACGAGCAGTACTTC.

This clonotype was counted a few times. The chain couples TRBV7-8 to TRBJ2-7; D gene ambiguous. Trimming removed 5 bases from V and 7 bases from J, with 18 bases in between. The germline V gene has CDR1 SGHVS and CDR2 FQNEAQ. The CDR3 has 14 amino acids. CDR3 bases: TGTGCCAGCAGCATAAGCCTACCTCTAGGAGAGCAGTACTTC. Protein product: CASSISLPLGEQYF.

In this sample, this clonotype turned up a few times. The chain uses TRBV12-3 or TRBV12-4 and TRBJ2-5; D unclear. V shed 3 bases and J shed 0 bases, with 8 bases lying between them. CDR3 length: 14 residues. The CDR3 loop reads CASSFGVHQETQYF. The CDR3 coding sequence is TGTGCCAGCAGTTTTGGGGTCCACCAAGAGACCCAGTACTTC.

This clonotype was detected a few times. The chain links TRBV5-1 to TRBJ2-1; D tentatively fits TRBD1 or TRBD2 (6 bases each). The CDR3 is 15 residues long. Germline V gene data show CDR1 as SGHRS and CDR2 as YFSETQ. V was pared by 4 bases and J by 0 bases, with 11 bases between. CDR3 sequence (DNA): TGCGCCAGCAGCCCGGGGGACATCTCCTACAATGAGCAGTTCTTC. As protein: CASSPGDISYNEQFF.

The chain uses TRBV20-1 and TRBJ2-3, with 9 bases lining up with TRBD2. V lost 0 bases, J lost 2 bases, and 6 bases stayed unmatched. This CDR3 is 16 amino acids long. The germline CDR1 and CDR2 sequences are DFQATT and SNEGSKA (reference sequence). Here the CDR3 DNA reads TGCAGTGCTAGAGAAGGGAGCGGGGGGCCCACAGATACGCAGTATTTT. Translation gives CSAREGSGGPTDTQYF.

This clonotype was seen only a few times. The gene calls are TRBV7-9 and TRBJ2-1; no clear D. Trimming took off 3 bases at V and 0 bases at J, with 9 bases between the two ends. The germline V gene has CDR1 SEHNR and CDR2 FQNEAQ (reference sequence). The CDR3 covers 15 residues. CDR3: CASSLTQSSYNEQFF. CDR3 sequence (DNA): TGTGCCAGCAGCTTGACCCAGAGCTCCTACAATGAGCAGTTCTTC. The full variable domain, completed using reference TRBV7-9 and TRBJ2-1, is DTGVSQNPRHKITKRGQNVTFRCDPISEHNRLYWYRQTLGQGPEFLTYFQNEAQLEKSRLLSDRFSAERPKGSFSTLEIQRTEQGDSAMYLCASSLTQSSYNEQFFGPGTRLTVL.

The rearrangement links TRBV2 to TRBJ2-3; perhaps TRBD2 as D (6 bases). There are 14 residues in the CDR3. Trimming took off 7 bases at V and 0 bases at J, with 11 bases between the two ends. From germline, CDR1 is SNHLY and CDR2 FYNNEI. The CDR3 sequence is CASTQSGSTDTQYF. Written as DNA, the CDR3 is TGTGCCAGCACCCAGAGCGGGAGCACAGATACGCAGTATTTT.

This clonotype occurred many times. The chain combines TRBV25-1 with TRBJ2-7, with TRBD1 as a possible D gene (6 bases). The V gene's germline CDR1 is MGHDK and CDR2 SYGVNS. This CDR3 has 13 residues. The ends were cut back, 2 bases at V and 4 bases at J, with 9 bases in the middle. The CDR3 region is CASSEQGIYEQYF. The DNA for the CDR3 is TGTGCCAGCAGTGAACAGGGGATTTACGAGCAGTACTTC.